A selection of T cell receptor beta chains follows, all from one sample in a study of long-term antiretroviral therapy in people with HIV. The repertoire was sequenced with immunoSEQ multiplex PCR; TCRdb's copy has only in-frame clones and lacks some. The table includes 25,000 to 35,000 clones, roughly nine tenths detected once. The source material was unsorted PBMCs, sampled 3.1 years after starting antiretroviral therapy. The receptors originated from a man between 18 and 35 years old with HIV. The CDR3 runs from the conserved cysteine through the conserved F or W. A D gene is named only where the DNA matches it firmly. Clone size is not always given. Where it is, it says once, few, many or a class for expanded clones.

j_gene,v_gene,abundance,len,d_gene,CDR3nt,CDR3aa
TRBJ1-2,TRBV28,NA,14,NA,TGTGCCAGCAGTTCTACGTCGGACATCTATGGCTACACCTTC,CASSSTSDIYGYTF
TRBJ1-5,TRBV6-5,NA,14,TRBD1,TGTGCCAGCAGTCTGGGACAGTACAATCAGCCCCAGCATTTT,CASSLGQYNQPQHF
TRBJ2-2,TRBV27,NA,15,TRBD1,TGTGCCAGCAGTGGAAACAGGGGGCGAAACGGGGAGCTGTTTTTT,CASSGNRGRNGELFF
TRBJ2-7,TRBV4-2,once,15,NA,TGTGCCAGCAGCCAAGAAGGGGGAAGCCCCTACGAGCAGTACTTC,CASSQEGGSPYEQYF
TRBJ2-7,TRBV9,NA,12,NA,TGTGCCAGCAGCTCCAACTCCTACGAGCAGTACTTC,CASSSNSYEQYF
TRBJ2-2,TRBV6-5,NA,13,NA,TGTGCCAGCAGACCAGCGTACACCGGGGAGCTGTTTTTT,CASRPAYTGELFF
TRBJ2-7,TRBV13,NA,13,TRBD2,TGTGCCAGCAGCCCGGAAGGGAGGGATAGGCAGTACTTC,CASSPEGRDRQYF
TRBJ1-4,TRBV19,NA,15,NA,TGTGCCAGTAGTCCGCAGAGGGACCCCAATGAAAAACTGTTTTTT,CASSPQRDPNEKLFF
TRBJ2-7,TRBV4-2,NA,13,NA,TGTGCCAGCAGCTTATACGGAAACTACGAGCAGTACTTC,CASSLYGNYEQYF
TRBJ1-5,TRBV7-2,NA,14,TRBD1,TGTGCCAGCAGCTTCCGGGACAGGGCTTCGCCCCAGCATTTT,CASSFRDRASPQHF
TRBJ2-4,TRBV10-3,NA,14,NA,TGTGCCATCAGTGAAAGGTGGGGCCAGAACATTCAGTACTTC,CAISERWGQNIQYF
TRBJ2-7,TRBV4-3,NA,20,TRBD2,TGCGCCAGCAGCCAAGATACGGGATCTAGCGGTAGTCTGCCACCACCCGAGCAGTACTTC,CASSQDTGSSGSLPPPEQYF
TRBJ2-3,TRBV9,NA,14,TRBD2,TGTGCCAGTGCTAGCGGGGGAGGGACAGATACGCAGTATTTT,CASASGGGTDTQYF
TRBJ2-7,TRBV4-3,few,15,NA,TGCGCCAGCAGCCAAGGCCCAGGGAGCTCCTACGAGCAGTACTTC,CASSQGPGSSYEQYF
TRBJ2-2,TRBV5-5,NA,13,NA,TGTGCCAGCAGCTTAACCACAACCGGGGAGCTGTTTTTT,CASSLTTTGELFF
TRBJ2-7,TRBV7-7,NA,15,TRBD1,TGTGCTAGCAGCCCCGGGACAGGAGCTGTAGGTGAGCAGTACTTC,CASSPGTGAVGEQYF
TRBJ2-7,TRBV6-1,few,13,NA,TGTGCCAGCAGTGTGTCTACTAACTACGAGCAGTACTTC,CASSVSTNYEQYF
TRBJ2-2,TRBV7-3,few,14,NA,TGTGCCAGCGGGGGGGCGTCTTTAGCCGGGGAGCTGTTTTTT,CASGGASLAGELFF